This TCR beta chain comes out of a study of OX40 agonist ivuxolimab in advanced cancers. Background on the whole study: Ivuxolimab was an agonistic, fully human IgG2 monoclonal antibody directed against OX40 (CD134), a costimulatory receptor. Partial responses occurred in three dose-escalation patients: two with cutaneous melanoma and one with hepatocellular carcinoma. Patients were allowed to have had prior anti-PD-1, anti-PD-L1 or anti-CTLA-4 therapy, and more than 30% of the dose-escalation patients had previously received checkpoint inhibitors. Among the roughly 52 dose-escalation patients, around 19 had hepatocellular carcinoma, 15 or so melanoma, 9 renal cell carcinoma and 9 head and neck cancer. The point of sequencing TCRbeta in the periphery was to test whether ivuxolimab changed TCR sequence diversity and drove clonal T-cell expansion. Intravenous ivuxolimab was administered to patients every 2 weeks at six dose levels: 0.01, 0.1, 0.3, 1.5, 3 and 10 mg/kg. In the dose-escalation cohort, about four fifths of patients were male, and the mean age was roughly 60 years with a range of about 20 to 80. The monotherapy dose-escalation portion (N ≈ 56 patients) of the phase I ivuxolimab trial is reported in the paper. The study at large found these results: In the 0.1-3.0 mg/kg groups, partial responders had among the lowest normalized peripheral clonal expansion, particularly in CD8+ T cells. Low levels of normalized T-cell clonal expansion were also shown by some nonresponding patients. At doses from 0.1 to 3.0 mg/kg, clonal expansion was seen in both CD4+ and CD8+ blood T cells between baseline and week 6. After ivuxolimab, more expanded clones were found on average in CD8+ T cells than in CD4+ T cells. Which antigens the clonally expanded peripheral T cells were specific for was not determined.

Patients with autoimmune disease history or receiving systemic immunosuppression were excluded from the trial. In every dose cohort, peripheral blood was drawn for TCR sequencing at baseline, cycle 4 day 1, and cycle 7 day 1. Samples came from an open-label, multicenter, first-in-human phase I dose-escalation trial of ivuxolimab. Adults with locally advanced or metastatic melanoma, renal cell carcinoma, hepatocellular carcinoma or head and neck squamous cell carcinoma were enrolled in the trial. Before TCR sequencing, CD4+ T cells and CD8+ T cells were sorted from peripheral blood as separate populations. This clone was observed a few times. Its cognate antigen has yet to be identified. The record has no base qualities; no much larger clone is one base away. CDR1 MDHEN and CDR2 SYDVKM are derived from the germline V gene. From its cysteine to its phenylalanine, the CDR3 spans 13 amino acids. Only the CDR3 part of the read is kept: 39 bases, read in frame from the first base. Trimming removed 6 bases from V and 4 bases from J, leaving 12 bases between the germline ends.

For sequencing of the TCRbeta CDR3 region, genomic DNA was extracted from the sorted cells. The immunoSEQ Assay was used for sequencing of TCRbeta CDR3 regions. This immuneACCESS table, as held by TCRdb, lists in-frame sequences with V and J called but not all clones. Of the missing ones, under half trace to an unresolved V gene in checked studies; the others have no known cause. Counted in this sample were 74,000 or so clones; 80% to 90% of them appeared once. The ten largest account for 2% to 2.5% of the sample. The sample here was CD4+ or CD8+ T cells sorted from blood, taken in a trial of the OX40 agonist ivuxolimab. The rearranged segments are TRBV28 and TRBJ1-2, and the D gene may be TRBD1, 6 bases matching. This receptor was obtained from an adult with an advanced solid tumor such as melanoma, head and neck, liver or kidney cancer. The sequenced DNA is TGTGCCAGCAGCCCGGACAGAGCCTATGGCTACACCTTC. It is translated as CASSPDRAYGYTF.